A selection of T cell receptor beta chains follows, all from one sample in a study of T cell responses to AZD1222 COVID-19 vaccine. Clones were read by immunoSEQ multiplex PCR, and TCRdb kept only the in-frame ones, dropping some. The repertoire holds around 130,000 clones, with 70% to 90% as singletons. The sample here was peripheral blood, taken 28 days after the second AZD1222 dose. The origin of the receptors is an adult who received the AZD1222 COVID-19 vaccine. Each CDR3 is given with its conserved first and last residue. Each record gives: J gene, clone size, V gene, D gene, CDR3 protein, CDR3 DNA. A D gene is named only where the DNA matches it firmly. Rows give clone size only sometimes, using once, few, many, or a class for an expanded clone.

J: TRBJ2-3
size: -
V: TRBV5-1
D: TRBD1
CDR3: CASSYRQGVTDTQYF
DNA: TGCGCCAGCAGCTACCGACAGGGGGTCACAGATACGCAGTATTTT

J: TRBJ1-4
size: -
V: TRBV12-3/TRBV12-4
D: -
CDR3: CASSFGGGLFF
DNA: TGTGCCAGCAGTTTTGGTGGGGGACTGTTTTTT

J: TRBJ2-7
size: once
V: TRBV28
D: TRBD2
CDR3: CASWGAGGLDEQYF
DNA: TGTGCCAGTTGGGGAGCGGGGGGGCTGGACGAGCAGTACTTC

J: TRBJ1-4
size: -
V: TRBV5-4
D: -
CDR3: CASSLGLGSAEKLFF
DNA: TGTGCCAGCAGCTTGGGGTTAGGATCGGCTGAAAAACTGTTTTTT

J: TRBJ1-6
size: -
V: TRBV7-9
D: -
CDR3: CASSLWGANSPLHF
DNA: TGTGCCAGCAGCTTGTGGGGGGCGAATTCACCCCTCCACTTT

J: TRBJ1-3
size: -
V: TRBV7-8
D: -
CDR3: CASSLVFGSLGGNTIYF
DNA: TGTGCCAGCAGCTTAGTTTTTGGCTCTCTGGGAGGAAACACCATATATTTT

J: TRBJ2-7
size: -
V: TRBV27
D: -
CDR3: CATKVLYF
DNA: TGTGCCACAAAAGTCCTGTACTTC

J: TRBJ2-1
size: -
V: TRBV28
D: -
CDR3: CASSFRTPSSYNEQFF
DNA: TGTGCCAGCAGTTTTAGGACACCTAGCTCCTACAATGAGCAGTTCTTC

J: TRBJ1-2
size: -
V: TRBV5-6
D: -
CDR3: CASSWVNYGYTF
DNA: TGTGCCAGCAGCTGGGTGAACTATGGCTACACCTTC

J: TRBJ1-1
size: once
V: TRBV10-2
D: TRBD1
CDR3: CASSDGTDWNTEAFF
DNA: TGCGCCAGCAGTGACGGGACAGATTGGAACACTGAAGCTTTCTTT

J: TRBJ1-1
size: -
V: TRBV12-3/TRBV12-4
D: -
CDR3: CASSLAGSGVAFF
DNA: TGTGCCAGCAGTTTAGCCGGGAGCGGGGTGGCTTTCTTT

J: TRBJ2-7
size: -
V: TRBV5-1
D: TRBD1
CDR3: CASSISGQGNEQYF
DNA: TGCGCCAGCAGTATAAGCGGACAGGGGAACGAGCAGTACTTC